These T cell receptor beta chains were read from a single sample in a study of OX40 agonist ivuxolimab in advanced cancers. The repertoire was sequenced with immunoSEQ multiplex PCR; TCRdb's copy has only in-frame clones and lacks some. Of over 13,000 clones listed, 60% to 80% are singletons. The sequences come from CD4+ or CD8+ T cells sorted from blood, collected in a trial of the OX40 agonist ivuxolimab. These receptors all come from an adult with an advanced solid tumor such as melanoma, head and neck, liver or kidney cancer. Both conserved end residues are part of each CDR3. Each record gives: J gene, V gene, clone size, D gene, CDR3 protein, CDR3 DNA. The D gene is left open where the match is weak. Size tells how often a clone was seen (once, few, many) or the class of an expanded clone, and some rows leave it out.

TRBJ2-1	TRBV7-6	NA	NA	CASSLEVVSYNEQFF	TGTGCCAGCAGCTTAGAGGTAGTCTCCTACAATGAGCAGTTCTTC
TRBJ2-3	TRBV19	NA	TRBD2	CASSIGLAGGPGADTQYF	TGTGCCAGTAGTATAGGGCTAGCGGGAGGCCCCGGCGCAGATACGCAGTATTTT
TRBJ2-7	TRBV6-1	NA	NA	CASSEALTERFYEQYF	TGTGCCAGCAGTGAAGCGCTCACAGAGAGATTCTACGAGCAGTACTTC
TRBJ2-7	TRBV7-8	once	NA	CASSLEVTGVGQLYEQYF	TGTGCCAGCAGCTTAGAGGTCACGGGGGTAGGACAGCTCTACGAGCAGTACTTC
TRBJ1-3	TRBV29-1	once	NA	CSVAGNTIYF	TGCAGCGTTGCTGGAAACACCATATATTTT
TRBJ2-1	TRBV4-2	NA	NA	CASSQDLNPEQFF	TGTGCCAGCAGCCAAGATTTGAATCCAGAGCAGTTCTTC
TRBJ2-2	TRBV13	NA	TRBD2	CASSLTTSGSTGELFF	TGTGCCAGCAGCCTCACGACTAGCGGGAGTACCGGGGAGCTGTTTTTT
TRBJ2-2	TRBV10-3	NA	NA	CAISPDPTGELFF	TGTGCCATCAGCCCGGACCCCACCGGGGAGCTGTTTTTT
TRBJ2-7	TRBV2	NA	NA	CASSRGGWAYEQYF	TGTGCCAGCAGTAGAGGTGGCTGGGCCTACGAGCAGTACTTC
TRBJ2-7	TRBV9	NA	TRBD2	CASSVESSGRRGSYEQYF	TGTGCCAGCAGCGTAGAATCCAGCGGGAGGCGGGGGTCCTACGAGCAGTACTTC
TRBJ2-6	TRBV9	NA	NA	CASSAPRYSSSGANVLTF	TGTGCCAGCAGCGCTCCTCGATACAGTAGCTCTGGGGCCAACGTCCTGACTTTC
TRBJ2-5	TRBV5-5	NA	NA	CASSTPKTQYF	TGTGCCAGCAGCACCCCTAAGACCCAGTACTTC
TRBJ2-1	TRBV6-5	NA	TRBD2	CASSPGLASDEQFF	TGTGCCAGCAGTCCGGGACTAGCGTCGGATGAGCAGTTCTTC
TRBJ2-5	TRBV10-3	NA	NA	CAISDPYRYQETQYF	TGTGCCATCAGTGACCCGTACAGGTACCAAGAGACCCAGTACTTC
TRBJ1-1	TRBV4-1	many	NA	CASSQEGVREAFF	TGCGCCAGCAGCCAAGAAGGGGTCAGGGAAGCTTTCTTT
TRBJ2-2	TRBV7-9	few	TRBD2	CASSPRLSGASPNTGELFF	TGTGCCAGCAGCCCCCGACTGAGCGGGGCCTCCCCGAACACCGGGGAGCTGTTTTTT
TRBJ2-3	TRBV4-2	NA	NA	CASSQGDTQYF	TGTGCCAGCAGCCAAGGGGATACGCAGTATTTT
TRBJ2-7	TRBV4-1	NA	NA	CASSPKTGNYEQYF	TGCGCCAGCAGCCCCAAGACAGGAAACTACGAGCAGTACTTC
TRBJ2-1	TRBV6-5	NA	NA	CASTILGPYNEQFF	TGTGCCAGCACCATACTAGGACCCTACAATGAGCAGTTCTTC
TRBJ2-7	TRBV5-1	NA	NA	CASTVGGEFSYEQYF	TGCGCCAGCACCGTGGGGGGCGAGTTCTCCTACGAGCAGTACTTC
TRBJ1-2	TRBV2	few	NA	CASMGSPGLGWYGYTF	TGTGCCAGCATGGGGAGTCCGGGGTTGGGTTGGTATGGCTACACCTTC
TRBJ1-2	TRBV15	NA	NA	CATTLGQADYGYTF	TGTGCCACCACACTCGGGCAGGCAGACTATGGCTACACCTTC